This T cell receptor beta chain derives from a study of OX40 agonist ivuxolimab in advanced cancers. Study results and caveats: At doses 0.1 to 3.0 mg/kg, CD4+ and CD8+ clones expanded.

Turning to this clone: The antigen is unknown.

Assay used: immunoSEQ multiplex PCR; TCRdb lists only in-frame clones, some missing. The table shows roughly 50,000 clones, with more than 75% occurring only once. The CDR3 consists of 11 residues. Germline CDR1 MDHEN, CDR2 SYDVKM. V was clipped by 2 bases and J by 10 bases, with 8 bases between them. The clonotype originates from an adult with an advanced solid tumor such as melanoma, head and neck, liver or kidney cancer. This chain connects TRBV28 to TRBJ1-1, with a tentative D call TRBD1 (6 bases). Here the sequenced sample was CD4+ or CD8+ T cells sorted from blood, taken in a trial of the OX40 agonist ivuxolimab. In nucleotides, the CDR3 is TGTGCCAGCAGTTTAAGGGGGGCAGCTTTCTTT. It is translated as CASSLRGAAFF.